The 20 T cell receptor beta chains below come from one sample, sequenced in a study of T-cell memory formation after mild COVID-19. MiXCR was run by TCRdb on the 5' RACE reads, yielding one entry per CDR3 protein. The table includes fewer than 450,000 distinct CDR3 sequences, about 24% detected once. The sequencing sample was made of PBMCs or a T cell subset sorted from them (not recorded which). These receptors were collected from an adult woman who had mild COVID-19 (a few samples of this study predate the infection). Cell type and time point are not known.

The rearrangement joins TRBV12-3 or TRBV12-4 to TRBJ2-1; 8 bases line up with TRBD1. This CDR3 has 16 amino acids. V gave up 6 bases and J gave up 8 bases; unmatched junction bases: 15. CDR3 amino acids: CASRDRVGWSRDEQFF. The CDR3 bases are TGTGCCAGCAGGGACAGGGTCGGATGGTCGCGCGATGAGCAGTTCTTC.

The chain has TRBV5-6 and TRBJ2-7, with 9 nucleotides matching TRBD1. V lost 0 bases, J lost 5 bases, and 9 bases stayed unmatched. The length of the CDR3 is 16 residues. Germline V CDR1 and CDR2: SGHDT, YYEEEE. CDR3 sequence: CASSLDRGQLVNEQYF. CDR3 in DNA: TGTGCCAGCAGCTTGGACAGGGGGCAACTGGTTAACGAGCAGTACTTC.

In this sample, this clonotype turned up a few times. This chain joins TRBV20-1 and TRBJ1-2; weak D call: TRBD1 (5 bases). V lost 0 bases and J lost 7, with 12 bases in between. The CDR3 contains 13 residues. Germline lookup yields CDR1 DFQATT and CDR2 SNEGSKA (reference sequence). CDR3 in amino acids: CSARDGTLGGYTF. The CDR3 DNA is TGCAGTGCTAGAGACGGGACGCTCGGTGGCTACACCTTC.

This clonotype has more than one count but fewer than ten. CDR3 nucleotide sequence: TGCAGTGCTAAACCGGGACTAGCGGGAAACAATGAGCAGTTCTTC. Translating gives CSAKPGLAGNNEQFF. The chain employs TRBV20-1 and TRBJ2-1; 13 bases match TRBD2. This CDR3 comprises 15 residues. Germline V lookup: CDR1 DFQATT, CDR2 SNEGSKA (reference sequence). Trimming cost V 4 bases and J 5 bases; bases outside gene matches: 5.

This clonotype has a handful of counts. V and J are TRBV7-2 and TRBJ1-4, with D tentatively TRBD1 (5 bases). Trimming shortened V by 7 bases and J by 6 bases, and 15 bases separated the two germline ends. Per germline, CDR1 SGHTA and CDR2 FQGNSA. The CDR3 loop spans 14 amino acids. The chain's CDR3 is CASTPGGGYEKLFF. The CDR3 DNA reads as TGTGCCAGCACCCCCGGGGGAGGGTATGAAAAACTGTTTTTT.

The rearrangement uses TRBV6-1 and TRBJ1-1; 7 nucleotides agree with TRBD1. V shed 4 bases and J 0 bases; nucleotides not matched to a gene: 5. The CDR3 length is 15 residues. The germline CDR1 and CDR2 sequences are MNHNS and SASEGT. Here the CDR3 DNA reads TGTGCCAGCAGTGTCGGGACAGAACTGAACACTGAAGCTTTCTTT. Encoded protein: CASSVGTELNTEAFF.

This clonotype occurred a few times. The CDR3 sequence: CASSLGSSGYEQFF. DNA for the CDR3: TGTGCCAGCAGCTTAGGGTCTTCGGGATATGAGCAGTTCTTC. V is TRBV5-6 and J is TRBJ2-1; D is possibly TRBD2 (5 bases). V shed 2 bases and J shed 8 bases, with 14 bases lying between them. Germline CDR1 reads SGHDT; CDR2 reads YYEEEE. This CDR3 is 14 amino acids long.

This clonotype has more than one count but fewer than ten. The J gene is TRBJ2-7, the V gene TRBV6-2 or TRBV6-3, with D unclear. This CDR3 comprises 13 residues. Germline assignment: CDR1 MNHEY and CDR2 SVGEGT. V was shortened by 6 bases and J by 3 bases, with 12 bases between the two germline ends. In DNA form, the CDR3 reads TGTGCCAGCAGGACGGGCGGAATCTACGAGCAGTACTTC. It is translated as CASRTGGIYEQYF.

This clonotype was seen more than once but under ten times. The J gene is TRBJ2-2, the V gene TRBV30; 8 positions match TRBD2. Trimming removed 1 base from V and 7 bases from J; junction bases left unmatched: 5. The germline CDR1 and CDR2 sequences are GTSNPN and SVGIG (reference sequence). The CDR3 runs to 14 residues. CDR3 amino acids: CAWSGLAGNGELFF. The CDR3 region has the DNA TGTGCCTGGAGTGGGTTAGCGGGAAACGGGGAGCTGTTTTTT.

The chain employs TRBV9 and TRBJ2-7; perhaps TRBD2 as D (5 bases). The CDR3 loop spans 15 amino acids. From germline, CDR1 is SGDLS and CDR2 YYNGEE. Between the trimmed V and J ends, which lost 4 bases and 0 bases, there was a span of 14 bases. The CDR3 is CASSPWRALSYEQYF. DNA for the CDR3: TGTGCCAGCAGCCCGTGGCGGGCCCTCTCCTACGAGCAGTACTTC.

This clonotype appeared a single time. The chain has TRBV12-1 and TRBJ1-6; the table's D gene call, TRBD1, was not cross checked with the DNA. TRBV12-1 is deemed a pseudogene. This CDR3 contains 18 residues. In DNA form, the CDR3 reads TGTGCCAGCAGCTTTCTCGGCAGGGGGCCGGGGTATAATTCACCCCTCCACTTT. This encodes CASSFLGRGPGYNSPLHF.

V usage is TRBV9 and J usage is TRBJ2-1; D is possibly TRBD1 or TRBD2 (7 bases each). The CDR3 totals 17 residues. Germline CDR1 reads SGDLS; CDR2 reads YYNGEE. V was trimmed by 3 bases and J by 1 base, leaving 17 bases between them. The DNA for the CDR3 is TGTGCCAGCAGCGCCCCAGCGGGGACAGTTTCCTACAATGAGCAGTTCTTC. Its translation: CASSAPAGTVSYNEQFF.

This CDR3 reads CASSSPGTSGGAGEQYF. For the CDR3, the DNA is TGTGCCAGCAGCTCGCCCGGGACTAGCGGGGGGGCCGGCGAGCAGTACTTC. The chain uses TRBV7-9 and TRBJ2-7; TRBD2 agrees at 16 bases. J was trimmed by 6 bases and V by 4 bases; bases with no gene match: 9. This CDR3 contains 17 residues. The germline V gene encodes CDR1 SEHNR and CDR2 FQNEAQ (reference sequence).

V usage is TRBV20-1 and J usage is TRBJ1-1; D may be TRBD1 (5 bases). Germline V gene lookup returns CDR1 DFQATT and CDR2 SNEGSKA (reference sequence). The CDR3 loop spans 11 amino acids. V was shortened by 5 bases and J by 8 bases, with 12 bases between the two germline ends. CDR3 sequence: CSAAGTIEAFF. The CDR3, as DNA: TGCAGTGCTGCCGGGACCATCGAAGCTTTCTTT.

This clonotype was seen only a few times. The V and J genes are TRBV15 and TRBJ2-1, with D perhaps matching TRBD2 (7 bases). The CDR3 runs to 14 residues. Looked up from germline, CDR1 is LNHNV and CDR2 is YYDKDF (reference sequence). Trimming left V 1 base short and J 8 bases short, with 12 bases between. The CDR3 is CATSRALGGHEQFF. CDR3 nucleotides: TGTGCCACCAGCAGAGCCCTCGGGGGGCATGAGCAGTTCTTC.

This clonotype was counted many times. The chain uses TRBV5-1 and TRBJ2-1; D is unclear. Germline V CDR1 and CDR2: SGHRS, YFSETQ. The CDR3 extends over 14 amino acids. V was pared by 0 bases and J by 2 bases, with 6 bases between. The CDR3 is CASSLGGPYNEQFF. In DNA form, the CDR3 reads TGCGCCAGCAGCTTGGGTGGGCCCTACAATGAGCAGTTCTTC.

This clonotype was detected a few times. The rearrangement uses TRBV7-2 and TRBJ2-1, with 11 positions matching TRBD2. Germline V gene sequence: CDR1 SGHTA, CDR2 FQGNSA. The junction had 12 bases not matched to a gene; V was cut back by 5 bases and J by 6 bases. The CDR3 runs to 17 residues. The CDR3 bases are TGTGCCAGCAGCCCACAAACGGTTAGCGGGAGGGCCAATGAGCAGTTCTTC. Translating it yields CASSPQTVSGRANEQFF.

This clonotype has a handful of counts. The chain has TRBV5-1 and TRBJ2-2; D unclear. Germline V gene lookup returns CDR1 SGHRS and CDR2 YFSETQ. The CDR3 spans 14 residues. V was cut by 2 bases and J by 4 bases, with 9 bases left in between. CDR3 nucleotide sequence: TGCGCCAGCAGCTTAATAACATCCACCGGGGAGCTGTTTTTT. Its translation: CASSLITSTGELFF.

This clonotype was counted a few times. The V gene is TRBV12-3 or TRBV12-4, the J gene TRBJ2-1, with 9 bases that match TRBD2. The V and J ends lost 6 bases and 6 bases, in that order; junction bases with no gene match: 9. The CDR3 loop spans 15 amino acids. CDR3 amino acids: CASSAGTSRSNEQFF. The CDR3 DNA follows: TGTGCCAGCAGCGCCGGGACTAGCAGATCCAATGAGCAGTTCTTC.

This clonotype was detected once. The chain carries TRBV24-1 and TRBJ1-1; no firm D call. V lost 2 bases, J lost 2 bases, and 8 bases lay in between. Germline CDR1 is KGHDR and CDR2 is SFDVKD. This CDR3 comprises 14 residues. The CDR3 region is CATSDSKPNTEAFF. CDR3 nucleotide sequence: TGTGCCACCAGTGATTCCAAACCTAACACTGAAGCTTTCTTT.